This TCR beta chain was sequenced during a study of Graves' ophthalmopathy and Graves' hyperthyroidism. Study-level points and caveats: The authors also found most expanded thyroid clonotypes above 0.001 frequency in blood. Ophthalmopathy progression was predicted with about 67% sensitivity and 72% to 80% specificity.

This CDR3 has 13 amino acids. CDR1 and CDR2 from the germline V gene are SGHDN and FVKESK. Trimming left V 3 bases short and J 7 bases short, with 12 bases between. This clonotype was seen at least ten times. Its matching antigen is unknown. Amplification from RNA transcripts yielded the TCR beta CDR3 regions. First-round RT-PCR relied on HTBI primers, and a second-round multiplex PCR came next. TCRdb processed the multiplex PCR reads anew with MiXCR; each CDR3 protein has one entry. This table has approximately 460,000 distinct CDR3 sequences, roughly an eighth appearing once. The clonotype originates from a woman aged 25 to 39 with Graves' ophthalmopathy. The rearrangement uses TRBV14 and TRBJ1-2, with D unclear. Sequencing was done on a sample of blood. This CDR3 reads CASSHRGWRGYTF. The DNA for the CDR3 is TGTGCCAGCAGCCACCGCGGCTGGCGTGGCTACACCTTC.